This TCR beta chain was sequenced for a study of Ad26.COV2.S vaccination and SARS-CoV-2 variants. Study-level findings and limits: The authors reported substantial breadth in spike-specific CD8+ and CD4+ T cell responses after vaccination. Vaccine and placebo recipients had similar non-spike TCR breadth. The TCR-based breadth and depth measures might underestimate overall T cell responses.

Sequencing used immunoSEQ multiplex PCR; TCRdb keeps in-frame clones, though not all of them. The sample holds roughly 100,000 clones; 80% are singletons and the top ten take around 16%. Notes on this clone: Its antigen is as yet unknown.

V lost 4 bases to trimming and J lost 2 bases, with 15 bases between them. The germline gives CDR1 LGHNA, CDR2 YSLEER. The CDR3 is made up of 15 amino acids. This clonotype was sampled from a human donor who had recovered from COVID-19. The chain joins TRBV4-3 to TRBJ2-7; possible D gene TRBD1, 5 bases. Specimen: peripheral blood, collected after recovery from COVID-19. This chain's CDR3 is CASSPSRANPYEQYF. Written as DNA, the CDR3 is TGCGCCAGCAGCCCCAGCAGGGCTAATCCCTACGAGCAGTACTTC.